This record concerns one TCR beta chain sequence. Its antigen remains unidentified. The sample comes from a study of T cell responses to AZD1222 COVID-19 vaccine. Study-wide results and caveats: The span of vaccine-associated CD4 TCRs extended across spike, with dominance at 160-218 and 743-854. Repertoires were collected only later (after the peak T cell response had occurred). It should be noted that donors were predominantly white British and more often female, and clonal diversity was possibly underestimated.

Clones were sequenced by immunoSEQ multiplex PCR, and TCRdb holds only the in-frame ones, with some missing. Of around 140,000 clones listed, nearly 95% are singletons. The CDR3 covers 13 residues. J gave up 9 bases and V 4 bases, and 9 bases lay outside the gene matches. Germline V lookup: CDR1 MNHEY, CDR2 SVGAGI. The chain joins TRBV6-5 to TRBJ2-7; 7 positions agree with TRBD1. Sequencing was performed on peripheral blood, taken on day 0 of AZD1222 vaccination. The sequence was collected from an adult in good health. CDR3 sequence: CASSSTGSEGQYF. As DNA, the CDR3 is TGTGCCAGCAGTTCGACAGGGTCCGAGGGGCAGTACTTC.